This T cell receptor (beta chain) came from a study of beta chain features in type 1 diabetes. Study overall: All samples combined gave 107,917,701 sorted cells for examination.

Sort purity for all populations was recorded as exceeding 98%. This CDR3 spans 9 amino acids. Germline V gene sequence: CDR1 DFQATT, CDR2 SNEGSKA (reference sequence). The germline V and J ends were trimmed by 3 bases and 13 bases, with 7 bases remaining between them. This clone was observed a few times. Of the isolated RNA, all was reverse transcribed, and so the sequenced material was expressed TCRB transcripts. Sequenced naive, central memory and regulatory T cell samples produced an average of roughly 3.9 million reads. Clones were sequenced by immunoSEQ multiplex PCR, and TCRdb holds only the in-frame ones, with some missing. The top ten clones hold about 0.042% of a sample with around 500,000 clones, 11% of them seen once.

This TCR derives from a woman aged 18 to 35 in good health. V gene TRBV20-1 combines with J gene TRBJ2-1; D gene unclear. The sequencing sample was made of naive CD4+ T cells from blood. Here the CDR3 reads CSASGKQFF. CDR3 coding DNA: TGCAGTGCTAGCGGCAAACAGTTCTTC.